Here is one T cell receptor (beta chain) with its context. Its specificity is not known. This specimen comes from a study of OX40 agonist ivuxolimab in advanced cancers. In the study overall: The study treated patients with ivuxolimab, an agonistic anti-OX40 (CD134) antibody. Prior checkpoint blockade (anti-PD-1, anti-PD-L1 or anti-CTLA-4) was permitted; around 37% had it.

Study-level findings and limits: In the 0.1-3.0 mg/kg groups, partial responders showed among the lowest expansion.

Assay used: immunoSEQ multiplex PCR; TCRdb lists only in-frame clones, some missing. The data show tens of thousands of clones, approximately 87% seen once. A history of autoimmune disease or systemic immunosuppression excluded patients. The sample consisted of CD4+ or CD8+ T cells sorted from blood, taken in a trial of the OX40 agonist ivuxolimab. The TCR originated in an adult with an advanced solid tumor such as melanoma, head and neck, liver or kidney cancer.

CDR3 in DNA: TGTGCCAGCAGTCTACAGGGGGAGACCCAGTACTTC. This encodes CASSLQGETQYF. The chain joins TRBV7-2 to TRBJ2-5; 7 bases are a match to TRBD1. The length of the CDR3 is 12 residues. V gave up 6 bases and J gave up 5 bases; unmatched junction bases: 3. Germline values: CDR1 SGHTA, CDR2 FQGNSA.